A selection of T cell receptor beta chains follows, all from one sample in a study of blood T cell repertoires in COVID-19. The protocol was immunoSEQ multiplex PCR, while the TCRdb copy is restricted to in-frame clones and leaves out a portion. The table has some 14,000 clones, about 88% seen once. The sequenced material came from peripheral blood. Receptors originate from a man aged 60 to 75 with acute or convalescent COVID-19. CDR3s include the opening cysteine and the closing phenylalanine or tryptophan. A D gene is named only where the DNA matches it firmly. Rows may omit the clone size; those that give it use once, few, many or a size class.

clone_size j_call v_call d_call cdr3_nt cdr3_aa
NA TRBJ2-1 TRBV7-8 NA TGTGCCAGCAGCTTAATAAGGGGGAATGAGCAGTTCTTC CASSLIRGNEQFF
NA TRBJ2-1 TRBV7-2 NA TGTGCCAGCAGCGCCGGGAGTGAATCCTACAATGAGCAGTTCTTC CASSAGSESYNEQFF
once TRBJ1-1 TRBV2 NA TGTGCCAGCAGCATAGACAGCATGAACACTGAAGCTTTCTTT CASSIDSMNTEAFF
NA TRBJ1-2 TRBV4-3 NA TGCGCCAGCAGCCAAGAGGCCCAACCCCATGGAGCCTTCTATGGCTACACCTTC CASSQEAQPHGAFYGYTF
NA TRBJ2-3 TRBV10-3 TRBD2 TGTGCCATCAGTCGACTAGCGGAGACGAGCACAGATACGCAGTATTTT CAISRLAETSTDTQYF
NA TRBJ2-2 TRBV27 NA TGTGCCAGCTGCCGCGGGGACCTTAACACCGGGGAGCTGTTTTTT CASCRGDLNTGELFF
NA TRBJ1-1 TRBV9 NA TGTGCCAGCAGCGTAGGGCCAGGGGATGAAGCTTTCTTT CASSVGPGDEAFF
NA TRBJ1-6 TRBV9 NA TGTGCCAGCAGCATACAGGGTGGAAATTCACCCCTCCACTTT CASSIQGGNSPLHF
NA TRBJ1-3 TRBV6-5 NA TGTGCCAGCAGTTACTCTAATCGGGGTTCTGGAAACACCATATATTTT CASSYSNRGSGNTIYF
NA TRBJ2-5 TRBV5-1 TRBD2 TGCGCCAGCAGCCCTAGCGGGGCGTTGACGGCCCAGTACTTC CASSPSGALTAQYF
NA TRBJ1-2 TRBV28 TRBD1 TGTGCCAGCAGGCACAGGGGAGTCTATGGCTACACCTTC CASRHRGVYGYTF
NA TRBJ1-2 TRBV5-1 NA TGCGCCAGCAGCCAGCAGGACAGTAGGGATCTTTATGGCTACACCTTC CASSQQDSRDLYGYTF
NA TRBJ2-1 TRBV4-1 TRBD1 TGCGCCAGCAGCCAAGACCGACAGGGCCATTCCTACAATGAGCAGTTCTTC CASSQDRQGHSYNEQFF
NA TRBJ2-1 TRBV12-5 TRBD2 TGTGCTAGTGGTTTGTTGGCTAGCGGGGCGGGGGAGCAGTTCTTC CASGLLASGAGEQFF
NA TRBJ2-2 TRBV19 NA TGTGCCAGTAGTATCCGGGCCGGGGAGCTGTTTTTT CASSIRAGELFF
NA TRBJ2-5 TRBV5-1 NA TGCGCCAGCAGCTTGGGGGCGGGGTTCCAAGAGACCCAGTACTTC CASSLGAGFQETQYF
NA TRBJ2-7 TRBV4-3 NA TGCGCCAGCAGCCAAGTTCAGAGGGCCTACGAGCAGTACTTC CASSQVQRAYEQYF
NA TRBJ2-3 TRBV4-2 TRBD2 TGTGCCAGCAGCCAAGAACGGGGACTAGCGGGAGCACCTCTGGCGCAGTATTTT CASSQERGLAGAPLAQYF
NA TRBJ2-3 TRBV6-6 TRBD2 TGTGCCAGTCGCCAGCGGGGGGGCCGAGATACGCAGTATTTT CASRQRGGRDTQYF
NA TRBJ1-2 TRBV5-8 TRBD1 TGTGCCAGCAGGAGGCGGGGACAGGGGATGAAAGGCTACACCTTC CASRRRGQGMKGYTF
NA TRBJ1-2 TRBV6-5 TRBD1 TGTGCCAGCAGAAGACAGGGGGCGGGAGGCTACACCTTC CASRRQGAGGYTF
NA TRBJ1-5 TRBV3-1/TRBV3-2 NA TGTGCCAGCAGCCAAGGAGGGTGGGGCAATCAGCCCCAGCATTTT CASSQGGWGNQPQHF
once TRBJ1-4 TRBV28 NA TGTGCCAGCTGTGAGCGTGTAGAGAAAAAACTGTTTTTT CASCERVEKKLFF
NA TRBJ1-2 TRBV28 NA TGTGCCAGCAGGTCGGGACTCCTAAGACACTATGGCTACACCTTC CASRSGLLRHYGYTF
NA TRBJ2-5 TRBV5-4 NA TGTGCCAGCAGCTCCCGGACAGCCCAAGAGACCCAGTACTTC CASSSRTAQETQYF
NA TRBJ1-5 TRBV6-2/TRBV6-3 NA TGTGCCAGCAGTTACCGCAGGGTGGAAGGCAATCAGCCCCAGCATTTT CASSYRRVEGNQPQHF
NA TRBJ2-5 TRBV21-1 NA TGTGCCAGCAGCATCTGCGGGAGACTAGGGCAAGAGACCCAGTACTTC CASSICGRLGQETQYF
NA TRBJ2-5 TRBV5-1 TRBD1 TGCGCCAGCATCCTACAGGGGTTGTCGGGAGAGACCCAGTACTTC CASILQGLSGETQYF
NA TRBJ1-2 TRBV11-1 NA TGTGCCAGCAGCTTAGGACAGAAAAGGGCCTTC CASSLGQKRAF
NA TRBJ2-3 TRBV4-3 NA TGCGCCAGCAGCCAAGATAGCAGGGCTATGGATACGCAGTATTTT CASSQDSRAMDTQYF
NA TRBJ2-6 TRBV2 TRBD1 TGTGCCAGCAGTTACCCGACAGGGGGCGCCTCTGGGGCCAACGTCCTGACTTTC CASSYPTGGASGANVLTF
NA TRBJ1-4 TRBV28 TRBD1 TGTGCCAGCAGTTTACTGACAGGGAGGAACCCAACTAATGAAAAACTGTTTTTT CASSLLTGRNPTNEKLFF
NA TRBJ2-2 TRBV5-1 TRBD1 TGCGCCAGCAGCTTGGGCGTTGACAGGGGAGGCACCGGGGAGCTGTTTTTT CASSLGVDRGGTGELFF